Listed below are T cell receptor beta chains from one sample, sequenced in a study of shared clonotypes between healthy human individuals. Sequenced by immunoSEQ multiplex PCR; TCRdb stores in-frame clones only, minus some. The sample consists of approximately 1,000,000 clones, 60% to 80% of them appearing once. Specimen: memory CD4+ T cells from PBMCs. The receptors here all came from a man in his late teens or twenties in good health. Some clones in this sample may be carry-over from other donors' samples. The CDR3 runs from the conserved cysteine through the conserved F or W. The order of the fields is clone size, D gene, J gene, V gene, CDR3 DNA, CDR3 protein. The D gene is left open where the match is weak. Clone size, where shown, is once, few, many, or a class for clones that have expanded.

-	-	TRBJ2-3	TRBV7-9	TGTGCCAGCAGCGCCCGACGGGCTAATAGAGTCTTAGATACGCAGTATTTT	CASSARRANRVLDTQYF
-	-	TRBJ2-5	TRBV4-1	TGCGCCAGCAGCCAAGATTGGTCAGAGACCCAGTACTTC	CASSQDWSETQYF
-	-	TRBJ2-3	TRBV10-3	TGTGCCATCAGTGAACGGATGGGCACAGATACGCAGTATTTT	CAISERMGTDTQYF
-	-	TRBJ2-7	TRBV5-1	TGCGCCAGCAGCTTCACTAGTACCTACGAGCAGTACTTC	CASSFTSTYEQYF
-	-	TRBJ1-2	TRBV28	TGTGCCAGCAGTTTACCTAGTCCCCAACCGGGCTACACCTTC	CASSLPSPQPGYTF
-	TRBD2	TRBJ2-2	TRBV2	TGTGCCAGCAGTAGTAGCGGGACCGGCACCGGGGAGCTGTTTTTT	CASSSSGTGTGELFF
-	TRBD2	TRBJ2-1	TRBV4-3	TGCGCCAGCAACCTGGGACTAGCGTACTCCAATGAGCAGTTCTTC	CASNLGLAYSNEQFF
-	-	TRBJ1-2	TRBV20-1	TGCAGTGCCTCAAACGGGCGAAAGTACACCTTC	CSASNGRKYTF
-	-	TRBJ2-1	TRBV7-8	TGTGCCAGCAGCTTAGTTGGGGGGCGAGACAATGAGCAGTTCTTC	CASSLVGGRDNEQFF
-	TRBD2	TRBJ2-1	TRBV2	TGTGCCCGACCGGGACTAGCGGGAGTTGGGTCCTACAATGAGCAGTTCTTC	CARPGLAGVGSYNEQFF
-	-	TRBJ1-2	TRBV28	TGTGCCAGCAGTTACCAAGCCACGGGACTCGGAAGAGGCTACACCTTC	CASSYQATGLGRGYTF
-	-	TRBJ2-5	TRBV11-2	TGTGCCAGCAGCTTAATCCAGGGCGGAGAGACCCAGTACTTC	CASSLIQGGETQYF
-	TRBD2	TRBJ2-7	TRBV4-2	TGTGCCAGCAGCCAAGAGACACTAGCGGGACTCTACGAGCAGTACTTC	CASSQETLAGLYEQYF
-	-	TRBJ1-2	TRBV5-4	TGTGCCAGCAGCTTGAGTTTAGCTAACTATGGCTACACCTTC	CASSLSLANYGYTF
-	-	TRBJ1-1	TRBV7-2	TGTGCCAGCAGCTTATATCCGCGGGACACTGAAGCTTTCTTT	CASSLYPRDTEAFF
-	-	TRBJ1-5	TRBV7-8	TGTGCCAGCAGCTTAGCGTGGCAACCGATCAATCAGCCCCAGCATTTT	CASSLAWQPINQPQHF
-	TRBD2	TRBJ2-2	TRBV5-6	TGTGCCAGCAGCTTGCTGGCGGGAGGTTTTGGCGGGGAGCTGTTTTTT	CASSLLAGGFGGELFF
-	-	TRBJ2-3	TRBV7-9	TGTGCCAGCAGCTCAGCGGGCACAGATACGCAGTATTTT	CASSSAGTDTQYF
-	-	TRBJ1-1	TRBV19	TGTGCCAGTAGTGTGACCTTGAACACTGAAGCTTTCTTT	CASSVTLNTEAFF
-	TRBD2	TRBJ2-3	TRBV25-1	TGTGCCAGCAGTCCCCTTCTAGCGGGAGCGGGGGATACGCAGTATTTT	CASSPLLAGAGDTQYF
few	TRBD2	TRBJ2-1	TRBV5-1	TGCGCCAGCAGCTTGGCCGAACGACTAGCGGGCTACAATGAGCAGTTCTTC	CASSLAERLAGYNEQFF
-	-	TRBJ1-1	TRBV10-3	TGTGCCATCAGTGAGCGTGCCCAGGAGACTGAAGCTTTCTTT	CAISERAQETEAFF
-	-	TRBJ2-1	TRBV7-3	TGTGCCAGCAGCCGGAGGAGTAGCGGCTACAATGAGCAGTTCTTC	CASSRRSSGYNEQFF
-	TRBD1	TRBJ1-4	TRBV4-3	TGCGCCAGCAGCCACGCAGGGGGCGCGGAAAAACTATTTTTT	CASSHAGGAEKLFF
-	-	TRBJ2-5	TRBV28	TGTGCCAGCACCTTCTACCAAGGGGCAAAAGGGGAGACCCAGTACTTC	CASTFYQGAKGETQYF
-	-	TRBJ2-7	TRBV6-1	TGTGCCAGCAGTGATAGGGCACTTTACGAGCAGTACTTC	CASSDRALYEQYF
-	TRBD1	TRBJ2-3	TRBV7-3	TGTGCCAGCAGCCCCGGGACAGGGAGCAGCACAGATACGCAGTATTTT	CASSPGTGSSTDTQYF
-	-	TRBJ2-7	TRBV30	TGTGCCTGGAGTCCGCCCCCAGGGTACAACGAGCAGTACTTC	CAWSPPPGYNEQYF
few	-	TRBJ2-3	TRBV7-9	TGTGCCAGCAGCTTAGGGACCACAGATACGCAGTATTTT	CASSLGTTDTQYF
-	-	TRBJ1-2	TRBV5-1	TGCGCCAGCAGCTCAAGCCCACATCCCGACGATGGCTACACCTTC	CASSSSPHPDDGYTF
once	-	TRBJ1-4	TRBV27	TGTGCCAGCAGGGAGAGTTGGGGGAGGGAGGACGATGAAAAACTGTTTTTT	CASRESWGREDDEKLFF
few	-	TRBJ1-2	TRBV18	TGTGCCAGCTCACCAGAGGGATTCTATGGCTACACCTTC	CASSPEGFYGYTF